The 32 T cell receptor beta chains below all came from one sample that was sequenced in a study of blood T cell repertoires in COVID-19. TCRdb's table, derived via immunoSEQ multiplex PCR, lists solely in-frame clones and lacks some. The sample includes about 140,000 clones, approximately 80% of them seen just once. Source material: PBMCs or T cells enriched from blood (not recorded which). All receptors derive from a young woman who had been exposed to COVID-19.

For this clone: An end of the junction differs from the germline gene, which may be a read error. The V and J genes are TRBV6-5 and TRBJ2-7; TRBD2 matches at 9 bases. The germline gives CDR1 MNHEY, CDR2 SVGAGI. This CDR3 has 15 residues. CDR3 sequence (DNA): TGTGCCGCTTATAGGGGCGGGAGGGCCTCCCACGAGCAGTACTTC. This translates into CAAYRGGRASHEQYF.

This chain links TRBV3-1 (or the pseudogene TRBV3-2) with TRBJ1-2; D gene unclear. Germline CDR1 is LGHDT and CDR2 is YNNKEL (reference sequence). With 2 bases removed from V and 2 bases from J, the gap between germline ends came to 9 bases. There are 14 residues in the CDR3. CDR3 nucleotides: TGTGCCAGCAGCCAATACAGCCTAAACTATGGCTACACCTTC. Amino acid sequence: CASSQYSLNYGYTF.

The J gene is TRBJ1-1, the V gene TRBV19; no clear D gene. V lost 6 bases and J 1 base, leaving 24 bases between the germline ends. Germline CDR1 and CDR2: LNHDA and SQIVND (reference sequence). The CDR3 is 18 residues long. The CDR3 DNA is TGTGCCAGTAGCCCCGAAAGTGCACCTAAACCGAAGAACACTGAAGCTTTCTTT. This translates into CASSPESAPKPKNTEAFF.

The chain recombines TRBV6-1 with TRBJ1-5; D gene unclear. The CDR3 spans 13 residues. Germline CDR1 MNHNS, CDR2 SASEGT. V lost 3 bases, J lost 8 bases, and 11 bases lay in between. CDR3 protein: CASSEAERKPQHF. CDR3 coding DNA: TGTGCCAGCAGTGAGGCAGAGCGTAAGCCCCAGCATTTT.

A single count supports this clone. The DNA for the CDR3 is TGCGCCAGCAGCCAGGAATCAACTAATGAAAAACTGTTTTTT. Amino acids: CASSQESTNEKLFF. This chain connects TRBV5-1 to TRBJ1-4, with unresolved D. Germline values: CDR1 SGHRS, CDR2 YFSETQ. The length of the CDR3 is 14 residues. V was pared by 4 bases and J by 0 bases, with 7 bases between.

The chain combines TRBV2 with TRBJ2-6; no clear D gene. V was trimmed by 3 bases and J by 2 bases, leaving 8 bases between them. The CDR3 consists of 15 residues. Germline CDR1 and CDR2: SNHLY and FYNNEI. CDR3 residues: CASSERGPGANVLTF. For the CDR3, the DNA is TGTGCCAGCAGTGAGAGAGGTCCTGGGGCCAACGTCCTGACTTTC. Full variable domain (missing parts from reference TRBV2 and TRBJ2-6): EPEVTQTPSHQVTQMGQEVILRCVPISNHLYFYWYRQILGQKVEFLVSFYNNEISEKSEIFDDQFSVERPDGSNFTLKIRSTKLEDSAMYFCASSERGPGANVLTFGAGSRLTVL.

V and J are TRBV5-1 and TRBJ2-3; 10 bases are a match to TRBD2. This CDR3 region has 19 residues. Per germline, CDR1 SGHRS and CDR2 YFSETQ. V trimming: 5 bases; J trimming: 1 base; junction bases outside the gene matches: 16. The CDR3 loop is CASRRGTSAQGGGTDTQYF. The CDR3, as DNA: TGCGCCAGCAGGCGCGGGACTAGCGCCCAGGGGGGTGGCACAGATACGCAGTATTTT.

The chain combines TRBV7-9 with TRBJ1-3, with TRBD1 matching 8 bases. Germline V gene lookup returns CDR1 SEHNR and CDR2 FQNEAQ (reference sequence). Trimming took 2 bases from V and 2 from J; bases not matched to a gene: 2. The CDR3 sequence is 15 residues long. The CDR3 DNA follows: TGTGCCAGCAGCTTACAGGGGGCAGCTGGAAACACCATATATTTT. It translates to CASSLQGAAGNTIYF.

V and J are TRBV24-1 and TRBJ2-1; 8 positions match TRBD1. The J segment lost 8 bases and the V segment lost 4 bases, leaving 3 bases of the junction unmatched. CDR1 and CDR2 from the germline V gene are KGHDR and SFDVKD. The CDR3 runs to 13 residues. CDR3 sequence (DNA): TGTGCCACCAGTGACTGGACAGGGCATGAGCAGTTCTTC. Translated, it gives CATSDWTGHEQFF.

In this sample, this clone turned up once. This sequence joins TRBV9 and TRBJ1-4; TRBD1 might be the D (5 bases). Trimming took 2 bases from V and 5 from J, leaving 16 bases between them. The germline V gene encodes CDR1 SGDLS and CDR2 YYNGEE. The CDR3 consists of 16 residues. This CDR3 is CASSVSKDTPNEKLFF. For the CDR3, the DNA is TGTGCCAGCAGCGTCAGTAAGGACACCCCAAATGAAAAACTGTTTTTT.

The CDR3 is CASSYSRGNSYGYTF. The CDR3 region has the DNA TGTGCCAGCAGTTACTCGAGGGGGAACTCTTATGGCTACACCTTC. This chain connects TRBV6-5 to TRBJ1-2; D might be TRBD1 (6 bases). This CDR3 is 15 amino acids long. The V gene's germline CDR1 is MNHEY and CDR2 SVGAGI. The V end was cut by 0 bases, the J end by 5 bases, with 13 bases between.

The chain recombines TRBV4-1 with TRBJ2-5; weak D call: TRBD1 (5 bases). Trimming removed 1 base at V and 7 bases at J, with 10 bases between. The CDR3 has 13 amino acids. Germline CDR1 reads MGHRA; CDR2 reads YSYEKL. CDR3 DNA sequence: TGCGCCAGCAGCCAAGTAGGGGTAGGGACCCAGTACTTC. This codes for CASSQVGVGTQYF.

This chain connects TRBV5-6 to TRBJ2-5; 13 nucleotides line up with TRBD2. The junction had 9 bases not matched to a gene; V was cut back by 4 bases and J by 0 bases. CDR1 is SGHDT and CDR2 is YYEEEE in the germline V gene. The CDR3 covers 18 residues. CDR3 coding DNA: TGTGCCAGCAGCCCACGGACTAGCGGGAGACCATACCAAGAGACCCAGTACTTC. Its translation is CASSPRTSGRPYQETQYF. Full variable domain (rest looked up from reference TRBV5-6 and TRBJ2-5): DAGVTQSPTHLIKTRGQQVTLRCSPKSGHDTVSWYQQALGQGPQFIFQYYEEEERQRGNFPDRFSGHQFPNYSSELNVNALLLGDSALYLCASSPRTSGRPYQETQYFGPGTRLLVL.

The gene calls are TRBV29-1 and TRBJ1-1, with D possibly being TRBD1 (5 bases). In germline, CDR1 is SQVTM, CDR2 ANQGSEA. V was cut by 6 bases and J by 4 bases, with 15 bases left in between. CDR3 size: 13 residues. CDR3 region: CSVRQFDGTEAFF. CDR3 bases: TGCAGCGTACGACAGTTCGATGGCACTGAAGCTTTCTTT.

A few counts support this clone. The chain links TRBV11-2 to TRBJ2-1; 9 nucleotides line up with TRBD1. Germline CDR1 is SGHAT and CDR2 is FQNNGV. The junction had 15 bases not matched to a gene; V was cut back by 5 bases and J by 4 bases. The CDR3 covers 18 residues. The CDR3 DNA sequence: TGTGCCAGCAGCCGGAATAGCGCCGGGACAGGGATTTACAATGAGCAGTTCTTC. Amino acid sequence: CASSRNSAGTGIYNEQFF. Filled out from reference TRBV11-2 and TRBJ2-1, the complete variable domain reads EAGVAQSPRYKIIEKRQSVAFWCNPISGHATLYWYQQILGQGPKLLIQFQNNGVVDDSQLPKDRFSAERLKGVDSTLKIQPAKLEDSAVYLCASSRNSAGTGIYNEQFFGPGTRLTVL.

This clone has just one count. The genes are TRBV6-2 or TRBV6-3 and TRBJ2-1; TRBD2 agrees at 13 bases. Germline CDR1 MNHEY, CDR2 SVGEGT. Unmatched junction bases numbered 11, after V lost 6 bases and J lost 9 bases. The CDR3 contains 16 residues. The CDR3 reads CASSSGLAGIVVEQFF. CDR3 in DNA: TGTGCCAGCAGCTCGGGACTAGCGGGAATTGTTGTTGAGCAGTTCTTC.

This rearrangement joins TRBV7-6 to TRBJ1-3; D remains ambiguous. Germline V lookup: CDR1 SGHVS, CDR2 FNYEAQ. Trimming removed 0 bases at V and 9 bases at J, with 15 bases between. CDR3 length equals 15 residues. The CDR3 loop is CASSLATGYRGTIYF. DNA for the CDR3: TGTGCCAGCAGCTTAGCTACGGGCTATCGGGGCACCATATATTTT.

A single count supports this clone. This chain joins TRBV10-1 and TRBJ2-1, with D possibly TRBD2 on 5 matching bases. Per germline, CDR1 WNHNN and CDR2 SYGVQD (reference sequence). This CDR3 region has 11 residues. V lost 5 bases and J 12 bases, leaving 11 bases between the germline ends. This CDR3 reads CASSTSEGQFF. CDR3 in DNA: TGCGCCAGCAGTACGTCCGAGGGGCAGTTCTTC.

The J gene is TRBJ2-7, the V gene TRBV28; 7 bases agree with TRBD2. CDR1 is MDHEN and CDR2 is SYDVKM in the germline V gene. J was trimmed by 3 bases and V by 7 bases; bases with no gene match: 21. The CDR3 is 18 amino acids. The chain's CDR3 is CASNIRTSASAFNYEQYF. The CDR3 region has the DNA TGTGCCAGCAACATCCGAACTAGCGCGTCTGCCTTTAACTACGAGCAGTACTTC.

The V and J genes are TRBV6-5 and TRBJ1-3; D gene ambiguous. The CDR3 is 15 residues long. The germline V gene has CDR1 MNHEY and CDR2 SVGAGI. The V gene lost 6 bases and the J gene lost 2 bases, with 14 bases spanning the gap. CDR3 sequence reads: CASSPRFETGNTIYF. The CDR3 DNA reads TGTGCCAGCAGCCCAAGATTCGAGACTGGAAACACCATATATTTT.

The CDR3 nucleotides read TGTGCCAGCAGGCCAGCGGGATACCCCTACAATGAGCAGTTCTTC. As protein: CASRPAGYPYNEQFF. The chain joins TRBV6-5 to TRBJ2-1; 7 positions match TRBD2. The germline gives CDR1 MNHEY, CDR2 SVGAGI. After removal of 6 bases from V and 2 bases from J, the junction contained 7 bases not matched to a gene. The CDR3 spans 15 residues.

The chain's CDR3 is CASSREVTGELFF. The CDR3 coding sequence is TGTGCCAGCAGCCGAGAGGTCACCGGGGAGCTGTTTTTT. The V gene is TRBV11-3, the J gene TRBJ2-2; no reliable D call. The CDR3 consists of 13 residues. Germline V gene lookup returns CDR1 SGHNT and CDR2 YENEEA. Trimming pared 5 bases from V and 4 bases from J, leaving 8 bases between.

The chain recombines TRBV5-6 with TRBJ2-5; D gene uncertain. The V and J ends lost 2 bases and 2 bases respectively, with 7 bases between them. This CDR3 contains 13 residues. Germline CDR1 is SGHDT and CDR2 is YYEEEE. For the CDR3, the DNA is TGTGCCAGCAGCTTTCAACAGCAAGAGACCCAGTACTTC. Amino acid sequence: CASSFQQQETQYF.

The CDR3 bases are TGTGCCAGCAGCACTAGTCGGCTGCTCACCTACGAGCAGTACTTC. It specifies CASSTSRLLTYEQYF. The chain links TRBV16 to TRBJ2-7; TRBD2 might be the D (5 bases). CDR1 is KGHSY, CDR2 FQNENV, per germline. This CDR3 comprises 15 residues. With 5 bases removed from V and 2 bases from J, the gap between germline ends came to 16 bases.

The rearrangement links TRBV6-2 or TRBV6-3 to TRBJ2-7; 7 bases match TRBD2. Germline-derived CDR1 and CDR2 are MNHEY and SVGEGT. V lost 5 bases, J lost 2 bases, and 12 bases stayed unmatched. CDR3 length equals 16 residues. The CDR3 sequence is CASSHGTTGLTYEQYF. The CDR3 DNA follows: TGTGCCAGCAGTCATGGGACTACCGGCCTAACCTACGAGCAGTACTTC.

The sample holds many counts of this clone. V usage is TRBV7-2 and J usage is TRBJ1-2; a weak D match, TRBD1 (6 bases). Trimming took off 4 bases at V and 8 bases at J, with 11 bases between the two ends. The CDR3 covers 12 residues. Looked up from germline, CDR1 is SGHTA and CDR2 is FQGNSA. In DNA form, the CDR3 reads TGTGCCAGCAGCTGGGGGCGTCTCGGCTACACCTTC. Protein sequence: CASSWGRLGYTF.

The sample holds one count of this clone. This chain connects TRBV7-2 to TRBJ2-3, with TRBD2 as a possible D gene (5 bases). CDR1 is SGHTA, CDR2 FQGNSA, per germline. V lost 5 bases and J 6 bases, leaving 12 bases between the germline ends. The CDR3 spans 13 residues. The DNA for the CDR3 is TGTGCCAGCAGCCCTAGCCGTATGGATACGCAGTATTTT. It is translated as CASSPSRMDTQYF.

The V call is TRBV28, the J call TRBJ1-1; D is unresolved. Germline V gene data show CDR1 as MDHEN and CDR2 as SYDVKM. V was pared by 6 bases and J by 11 bases, with 16 bases between. This CDR3 spans 12 amino acids. Here the CDR3 reads CASSRAPGWAFF. CDR3 DNA: TGTGCCAGCAGCCGCGCCCCGGGTTGGGCTTTCTTT.

The genes are TRBV7-8 and TRBJ2-5, with D perhaps TRBD1 (5 bases). Germline assignment: CDR1 SGHVS and CDR2 FQNEAQ. This CDR3 comprises 15 residues. V gave up 0 bases and J gave up 4 bases, with 12 bases separating them. Written as DNA, the CDR3 is TGTGCCAGCAGCTTAGCGCAGGGCCAGGTAGAGACCCAGTACTTC. It specifies CASSLAQGQVETQYF.

The rearrangement uses TRBV30 and TRBJ2-1; TRBD2 agrees at 11 bases. The V gene end was trimmed by 6 bases and the J gene end by 5 bases; junction bases not matched to a gene: 6. The CDR3 length is 14 residues. Germline V gives CDR1 GTSNPN, CDR2 SVGIG (reference sequence). As DNA, the CDR3 is TGTGCCTGCTTAGCGGGAGGGATTAACAATGAGCAGTTCTTC. Translated, it gives CACLAGGINNEQFF.

This clone was seen more than once but under ten times. This CDR3 reads CASRSRTGVPLGTEAFF. For the CDR3, the DNA is TGTGCCAGCAGGTCCCGAACAGGGGTCCCCTTGGGCACTGAAGCTTTCTTT. The gene calls are TRBV5-8 and TRBJ1-1; 7 bases fit TRBD1. Unmatched junction bases numbered 17, after V lost 5 bases and J lost 4 bases. CDR1 SGHTS and CDR2 YDEGEE come from the germline V gene. CDR3 length: 17 residues.

This chain connects TRBV5-1 to TRBJ1-2, with D maybe TRBD1 (6 bases). Germline V gene sequence: CDR1 SGHRS, CDR2 YFSETQ. Trimming took 4 bases from V and 5 from J, leaving 18 bases between them. The CDR3 contains 15 residues. DNA for the CDR3: TGCGCCAGCAGCGACCGACCAGGGGCCGAGTATGGCTACACCTTC. This translates into CASSDRPGAEYGYTF.